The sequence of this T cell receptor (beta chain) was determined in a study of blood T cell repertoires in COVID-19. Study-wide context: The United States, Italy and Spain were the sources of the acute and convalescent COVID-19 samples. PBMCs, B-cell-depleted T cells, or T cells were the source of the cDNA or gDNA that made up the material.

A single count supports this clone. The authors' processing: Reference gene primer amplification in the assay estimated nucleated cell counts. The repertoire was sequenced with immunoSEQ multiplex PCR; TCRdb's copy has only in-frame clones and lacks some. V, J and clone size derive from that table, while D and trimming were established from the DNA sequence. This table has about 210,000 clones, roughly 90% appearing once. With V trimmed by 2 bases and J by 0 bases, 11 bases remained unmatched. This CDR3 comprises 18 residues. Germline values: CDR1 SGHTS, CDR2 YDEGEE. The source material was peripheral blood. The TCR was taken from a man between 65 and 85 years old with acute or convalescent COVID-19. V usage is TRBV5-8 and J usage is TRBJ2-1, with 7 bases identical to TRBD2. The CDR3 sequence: CASSLPGGGASSYNEQFF. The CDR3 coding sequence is TGTGCCAGCAGCTTACCTGGGGGGGGAGCGAGCTCCTACAATGAGCAGTTCTTC.